This TCR beta chain derives from a study of control samples from healthy donors and cancer patients. Some clones are missing from TCRdb's copy, which holds only in-frame ones; the method was immunoSEQ multiplex PCR. The sample yields 100,000 to 150,000 clones, 80% to 95% seen once. The clonotype originates from a man between 18 and 35 years old in good health. The sample was blood.

Written as DNA, the CDR3 is TGCGCCAGCAGCTCGGACAGGGGTTCACCCCTCCACTTT. Its protein is CASSSDRGSPLHF. V and J are TRBV4-1 and TRBJ1-6; 9 nucleotides align to TRBD1. The CDR3 covers 13 residues. CDR1 MGHRA and CDR2 YSYEKL come from the germline V gene. Losses at the gene ends were 5 bases for V and 9 bases for J; bases not matched to a gene: 2.